What follows are 2 T cell receptor beta chains derived from one specimen sequenced in a study of technical replicates of blood from several donors. Data came from immunoSEQ multiplex PCR; TCRdb stores just in-frame clones and leaves some out. The sample shows tens of thousands of clones, around 90% of them seen only once. The sequencing input was T cells isolated from PBMCs. These receptors were collected from a human donor in good health.

The chain uses TRBV11-2 and TRBJ2-1; D remains ambiguous. CDR3 length: 14 amino acids. Germline CDR1 and CDR2: SGHAT and FQNNGV. Trimming pared 4 bases from V and 7 bases from J, leaving 14 bases between. The CDR3 DNA reads TGTGCCAGCAGCTCCACCCGTACAGTGAATGAGCAGTTCTTC. This codes for CASSSTRTVNEQFF.

The rearrangement joins TRBV7-9 to TRBJ1-3; possible D gene TRBD1, 6 bases. CDR3 length: 18 amino acids. The germline V gene encodes CDR1 SEHNR and CDR2 FQNEAQ (reference sequence). V lost 5 bases, J lost 2 bases, and 22 bases lay in between. The CDR3, as DNA: TGTGCCAGCAGCGCACCTAGGTGGGAGGGGGTGACTGGAAACACCATATATTTT. This encodes CASSAPRWEGVTGNTIYF. Full variable domain (rest looked up from reference TRBV7-9 and TRBJ1-3): DTGVSQNPRHKITKRGQNVTFRCDPISEHNRLYWYRQTLGQGPEFLTYFQNEAQLEKSRLLSDRFSAERPKGSFSTLEIQRTEQGDSAMYLCASSAPRWEGVTGNTIYFGEGSWLTVV.